What follows are 4 T cell receptor beta chains derived from one specimen sequenced in a study of T cell responses to AZD1222 COVID-19 vaccine. Sequencing used immunoSEQ multiplex PCR; TCRdb keeps in-frame clones, though not all of them. The sample holds about 130,000 clones, roughly 87% seen once. The sequenced sample was peripheral blood, obtained 28 days after the second AZD1222 dose. The receptors shown here come from an adult who received the AZD1222 COVID-19 vaccine.

This chain uses TRBV5-1 with TRBJ1-4; 7 positions match TRBD1. In germline, CDR1 is SGHRS, CDR2 YFSETQ. CDR3 size: 14 residues. V shed 3 bases and J 4 bases; nucleotides not matched to a gene: 3. The CDR3 coding sequence is TGCGCCAGCAGCTCGGGGACAGATAATGAAAAACTGTTTTTT. Translating gives CASSSGTDNEKLFF.

This clone was counted once. At one boundary the junction diverges from the germline segment, which might be a read error. This chain connects TRBV6-1 to TRBJ1-2; 11 bases fit TRBD1. This CDR3 is 15 amino acids long. The germline V gene encodes CDR1 MNHNS and CDR2 SASEGT. CDR3 sequence: CASSEAGQGARGYTF. Here the CDR3 DNA reads TGTGCCAGCAGCGAAGCAGGACAGGGGGCGAGAGGCTACACCTTC.

This clone showed up just a few times. V usage is TRBV5-6 and J usage is TRBJ2-3; D gene unclear. Trimming left V 3 bases short and J 1 base short, with 6 bases between. This CDR3 contains 13 residues. Germline assignment: CDR1 SGHDT and CDR2 YYEEEE. This chain's CDR3 is CASSSFGTDTQYF. CDR3 nucleotide sequence: TGTGCCAGCAGCTCCTTCGGCACAGATACGCAGTATTTT. Combining the CDR3 with reference TRBV5-6 and TRBJ2-3 gives the whole variable domain DAGVTQSPTHLIKTRGQQVTLRCSPKSGHDTVSWYQQALGQGPQFIFQYYEEEERQRGNFPDRFSGHQFPNYSSELNVNALLLGDSALYLCASSSFGTDTQYFGPGTRLTVL.

The rearrangement joins TRBV10-3 to TRBJ1-2; TRBD1 might be the D (6 bases). The germline V and J ends were trimmed by 10 bases and 8 bases, with 20 bases remaining between them. Germline CDR1 is ENHRY and CDR2 is SYGVKD. The CDR3 length is 13 residues. The CDR3 nucleotides read TGTGCCAGCACACCCGCAGGGGCAGGGGGCTACACCTTC. It codes for CASTPAGAGGYTF.